The T cell receptor beta chain under discussion was sequenced for a study of cytomegalovirus exposure and HLA in healthy donors (TCRdb year 2017). Regarding the complete study: In an earlier analysis of roughly 590 of the donors, 276 Gb of sequence data and 90 million to 120 million unique TCR beta sequences from 150 million to 200 million T cells were reported. Approximately 310 gigabases of sequencing data and tens of millions of unique TCR sequences were included in an early release covering roughly 600 HLA-typed donors. Of the roughly 400 genotyped donors, roughly 80% were placed in the genetic ancestry cluster associated with self-reported Caucasian donors. The study was designed to test whether signatures of past pathogen exposure could be identified by cataloging public T cell receptors. The study profiled the T cell repertoires of more than 500 subjects by immunosequencing and related them to cytomegalovirus serostatus. A separate validation cohort of 100 to 150 different subjects was used in addition to the roughly 700-subject first cohort. High-throughput TCR immunosequencing, statistical association of individual TCRs with disease status, and machine learning were combined to predict cytomegalovirus infection status. A later analysis re-analyzed previously published TCR beta repertoires from about 730 donors and added high-resolution HLA genotyping to study TCR occurrence patterns. In the later analysis, no new phenotypic data were used to find candidate immune exposures; instead, reliance was placed on TCR beta sequences and their occurrence across donors. In an earlier analysis of 587 of the donors, high-throughput TCR beta sequencing was used to judge whether each TCR beta V gene segment behaved as functional or pseudogenic. Donor age, sex, ethnicity and CMV serostatus were compiled alongside the repertoire data. A later genetic analysis took genome-wide SNP genotypes for about three fifths of the 666 donors and used that subset as a discovery cohort. Every repertoire in the discovery cohort had been generated on one and the same sequencing platform. Both class I and class II loci were covered by HLA typing, at four-digit resolution. Typing coverage varied by locus: roughly 629-630 donors for A, B, C, DRB1 and DQB1; roughly 500 for DQA1; about 600 for DPA1; around 450 for DPB1. Because of strong linkage in the cohort, four to six DR-DQ haplotypes were treated as single units for association and clustering. Among 398 genotyped donors of the cohort, an average of about 240,000 unique TCR beta nucleotide sequences were sequenced per donor, 15% to 20% of them non-productive. Paper-wide results and their limitations: Compared with the approximately 600-donor mean, donors in an Asian-associated ancestry cluster had fewer N-insertions in productive TCRs, according to a later genetic analysis. Because some donors lacked HLA typing at each locus, the association tests relied only on the typed subset. In a later analysis, HLA-associated TCR beta chains showed more clonal expansion and lower generation probabilities than non-associated chains that were equally common. In a later genetic analysis, a missense DCLRE1C variant was associated with V-gene and J-gene trimming of TCR beta chains, and the association was replicated in an independent cohort. Immune exposure information for the cohort was limited to CMV serostatus. According to a later analysis, TCR association rates differed among HLA loci, with DRB1 alleles showing the most associated TCRs and HLA-C alleles showing the fewest. According to the authors, the approach could potentially be generalized to other disease states and immunological phenotypes. In a later analysis, several top co-occurrence clusters were reported to appear linked to parvovirus B19, influenza, CMV and Epstein-Barr virus. Assigning TCR associations to individual alleles was difficult when HLA alleles, especially DR and DQ, strongly co-occurred. Cytomegalovirus status was reported to be diagnosed by the classifier with high specificity and sensitivity in both the original and validation cohorts. This cohort had only TCR beta chains sequenced, and the lack of alpha or paired-chain data limited which features could be detected. Across donors, most TCR sequences were observed very rarely, whereas some public TCRs were present in many individuals. Correlated functional status among segregating V segments might reflect linkage disequilibrium, but an unknown experimental factor could not be ruled out. According to a later analysis, most CMV-associated TCR beta chains appeared to be HLA-restricted, and the HLA associations seemed to be driven largely by CMV exposure. A later analysis associated 15,000 to 20,000 TCR beta sequences with specific HLA alleles at a false discovery rate of 0.05. The earlier analysis of some 560 of the donors excluded some 15 rarely observed V segments, including chromosome 9 orphons, because counts were too low. Sequencing depth was assumed to be roughly uniform across donors in the presence/absence analyses, though that assumption may not hold. An earlier analysis of 587 of the donors showed that most TCR beta V segments appeared in productive rearrangements either about 90% or about 30% of the time, which broadly matched IMGT annotations. In the study, 150 to 200 TCR beta chains were listed as associated with cytomegalovirus. A group of highly shared sequence variants was considered likely to be a technical artifact of the sequencing pipeline. In vitro tests confirmed that three of the cytomegalovirus-associated TCR beta chains recognize cytomegalovirus antigens. The 87-base-pair reads could not distinguish some IMGT-functional V segments, including TRBV6-2 and TRBV6-3, so those segments were excluded. A further reported finding was that TCR beta sequences accurately predicted the HLA-A and HLA-B alleles for most subjects in the first cohort.

The cohort consisted of hundreds of healthy bone marrow donors. At the time of sampling, all cohort members were nominally healthy, though unrecorded immune exposures were likely present. The donor was CMV seronegative and was included in the group of a few hundred seronegative cohort members. Every donor gave a peripheral blood sample, and the peripheral blood mononuclear cells from that sample were used for TCR beta sequencing. The Qiagen DNeasy Blood Extraction Kit was used to extract genomic DNA from the blood cell samples. Regarding this clone: The antigen it recognizes is unknown. Base quality data are lacking; no much larger clone is found one base away.

The CDR3 starts with the cysteine, ends with the phenylalanine, and has 13 residues. Only CDR3 DNA remains: 39 bases, in frame from the first base. V loses 3 bases of germline sequence and J loses 7 bases, and the interval between the two ends is 7 bases. Taken from the germline V gene (reference sequence), the CDR1 and CDR2 loops are LNHDA and SQIVND. The library was prepared using the immunoSEQ multiplex PCR assay. A mixture of 60 forward primers for TCR Vbeta segments and 13 reverse primers for TCR Jbeta segments was used in the multiplex PCR. Amplification of the CDR3 region of rearranged TCR beta genes was performed with a multiplex PCR assay on genomic DNA. Amplified TCR beta libraries were sequenced as 87-base-pair reads on the Illumina HiSeq System. On the authors' methods: In a later analysis, tens of millions of unique TCR beta chains were counted across the 500 to 700 repertoires, and approximately 11 million of these chains were shared by at least two donors. Raw reads were error-corrected and collapsed into unique sequences with a nearest-neighbor algorithm that merged closely related sequences to remove PCR and sequencing errors. CDR3 sequences were aligned to IMGT reference sequences to assign V, D and J gene segments. For a sequence to be retained, a match of at least six nucleotides to both a V gene segment and a J gene segment was required. Rearrangements were classified as productive when the CDR3 lacked stop codons and remained in frame with V and J, and all other rearrangements were classified as non-productive. Following IMGT convention, CDR3 was defined as the stretch from the second conserved V-encoded cysteine up to the conserved J-encoded phenylalanine. In an earlier analysis of roughly 610 of the donors, sequences lacking an unambiguous match to a single V gene segment were excluded. In an earlier analysis of a few hundred of the donors, V segments were called functional above 56.7% productive rearrangements and were called segregating when the between-donor standard deviation exceeded 5%. A statistical classification framework was built for diagnosing cytomegalovirus status from the catalog of TCR beta chain sequences. V and J gene assignment, in a later analysis, came from comparing TCR nucleotide sequences with IMGT/GENE-DB human TR gene sequences. The TCRdist pipeline was used in a later analysis to assign CDR3 sequences and most-parsimonious VDJ recombination scenarios. In a later analysis, each TCR beta chain was defined by its CDR3 amino acid sequence together with its V-gene family, and reads without a unique V-gene family were excluded. A later analysis removed roughly 590 highly shared, low-generation-probability nucleotide sequences to deal with suspected cross-contamination and a sequencing artifact. In a later analysis, a clonal expansion index was calculated for each public chain from normalized within-repertoire ranks of inferred template counts. In a later analysis, generation probabilities were computed using a VDJ recombination model fitted to out-of-frame rearrangements, and the results were checked against IGoR. In a later analysis, hypergeometric tests were used to score TCR-TCR, TCR-HLA and TCR-CMV co-occurrence, with a repertoire-size bias correction applied to TCR pairs. In a later analysis, false discovery rates were estimated by permuting HLA or CMV assignments 20 times. In a later analysis, co-occurring TCRs were grouped with DBSCAN, and TCRdist sequence similarity was added when clustering was performed within HLA-allele-positive subsets. Repertoires with fewer than 30,000 or more than 120,000 public chains were left out of co-occurrence clustering, as were a handful of repertoires with anomalous nucleotide sharing. Not all clones reach the TCRdb copy of this immuneACCESS table, which keeps in-frame sequences only. Checked studies attribute under half of the gap to unresolved V genes and leave the rest unexplained. V and J calls and clone size follow that table, whereas D and trimming were derived from the DNA. This sample gives about 140,000 clones in total; around 79% of them show up just once. The ten largest make up about 1.5% of the sample.

Material for sequencing was PBMCs. This receptor was identified in a woman in her 40s in good health and CMV-seronegative. Recombination connected TRBV19 to TRBJ1-6; no D gene call is confident. The sequenced DNA is TGTGCCAGTAGTATTTGGGAGAATTCACCCCTCCACTTT. This gives the protein CASSIWENSPLHF.